Here is one T cell receptor beta chain with its context. Trimming took 5 bases from V and 1 from J, leaving 18 bases between them. The CDR3 is 18 residues long. Germline assignment: CDR1 LNHDA and CDR2 SQIVND (reference sequence). Assay: immunoSEQ multiplex PCR; the TCRdb copy retains only in-frame clones and omits some. This sample has nearly 7,000 clones, with approximately 78% found just once. The sample originates from a study of follicular helper T cells after annual influenza vaccination. The sample's time point: 2015-2016 season, 7 days after influenza vaccination. No donor had influenza vaccine in the prior 6 months; all lived in the community. Vaccine contraindications, substance abuse, HIV/AIDS, active malignancy and active illness excluded donors. Between roughly 35 and 100 mL of blood was drawn per time point.

The input for sequencing was CXCR5- memory CD4+ T cells sorted from blood, taken 7 days after influenza vaccination. This clonotype was obtained from an adult who received the influenza vaccine. V usage is TRBV19 and J usage is TRBJ2-6; possible D gene TRBD2, 5 bases. The CDR3 is CASSALRFRGSGANVLTF. The CDR3 region has the DNA TGTGCCAGTAGTGCCCTTCGTTTCCGGGGTTCTGGGGCCAACGTCCTGACTTTC. Together with reference TRBV19 and TRBJ2-6, the CDR3 gives the full variable domain: DGGITQSPKYLFRKEGQNVTLSCEQNLNHDAMYWYRQDPGQGLRLIYYSQIVNDFQKGDIAEGYSVSREKKESFPLTVTSAQKNPTAFYLCASSALRFRGSGANVLTFGAGSRLTVL.